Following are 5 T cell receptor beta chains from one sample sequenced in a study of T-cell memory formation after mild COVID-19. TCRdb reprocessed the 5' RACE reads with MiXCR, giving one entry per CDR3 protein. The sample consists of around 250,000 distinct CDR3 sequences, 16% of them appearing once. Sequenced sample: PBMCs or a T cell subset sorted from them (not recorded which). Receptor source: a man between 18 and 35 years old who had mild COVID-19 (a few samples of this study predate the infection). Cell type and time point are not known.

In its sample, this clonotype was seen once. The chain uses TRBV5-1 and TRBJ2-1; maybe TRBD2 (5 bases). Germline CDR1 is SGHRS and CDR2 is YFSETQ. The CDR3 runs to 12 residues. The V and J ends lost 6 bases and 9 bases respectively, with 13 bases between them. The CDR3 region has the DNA TGCGCCAGCACAGCCAGCGGTCCTGAGCAGTTCTTC. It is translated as CASTASGPEQFF.

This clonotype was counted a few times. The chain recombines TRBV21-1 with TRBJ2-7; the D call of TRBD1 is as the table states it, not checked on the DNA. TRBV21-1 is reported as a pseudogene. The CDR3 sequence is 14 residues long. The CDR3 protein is CASSKAGETYEQYV. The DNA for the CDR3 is TGTGCCAGCAGCAAAGCAGGGGAAACCTACGAGCAGTACGTC.

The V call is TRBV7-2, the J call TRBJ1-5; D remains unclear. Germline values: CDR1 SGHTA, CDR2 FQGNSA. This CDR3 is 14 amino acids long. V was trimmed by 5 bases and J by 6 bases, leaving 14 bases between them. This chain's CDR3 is CASSLVGVGQPQHF. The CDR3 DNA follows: TGTGCCAGCAGCCTTGTGGGTGTCGGTCAGCCCCAGCATTTT.

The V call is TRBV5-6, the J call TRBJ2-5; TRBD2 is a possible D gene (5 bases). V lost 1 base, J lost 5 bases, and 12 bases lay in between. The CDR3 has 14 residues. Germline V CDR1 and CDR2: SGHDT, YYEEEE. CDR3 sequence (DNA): TGTGCCAGCAGCTTGACTAGTCCTCGGGAGACCCAGTACTTC. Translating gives CASSLTSPRETQYF.

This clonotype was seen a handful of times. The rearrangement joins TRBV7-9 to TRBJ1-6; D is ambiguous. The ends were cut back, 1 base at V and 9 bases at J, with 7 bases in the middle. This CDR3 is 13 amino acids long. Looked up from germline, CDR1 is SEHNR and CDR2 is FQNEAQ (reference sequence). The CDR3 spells CASSLDYTSPLHF. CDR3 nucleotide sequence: TGTGCCAGCAGCTTAGATTACACTTCACCCCTCCACTTT.